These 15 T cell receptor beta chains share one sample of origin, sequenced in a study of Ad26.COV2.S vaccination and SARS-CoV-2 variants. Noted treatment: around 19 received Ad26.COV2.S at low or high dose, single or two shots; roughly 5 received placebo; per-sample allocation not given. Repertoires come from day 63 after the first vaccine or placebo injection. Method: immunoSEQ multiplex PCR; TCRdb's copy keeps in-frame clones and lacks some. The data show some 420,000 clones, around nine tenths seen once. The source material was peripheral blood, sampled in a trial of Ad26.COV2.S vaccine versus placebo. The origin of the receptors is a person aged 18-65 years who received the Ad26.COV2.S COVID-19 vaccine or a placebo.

The CDR3 DNA follows: TGTGCCGCTGGACAGAGATCCTACGAGCAGTACTTC. Protein sequence: CAAGQRSYEQYF. V is TRBV6-5 and J is TRBJ2-7, with D perhaps TRBD1 (6 bases). This CDR3 has 12 amino acids. Germline lookup yields CDR1 MNHEY and CDR2 SVGAGI. With 11 bases removed from V and 1 base from J, the gap between germline ends came to 12 bases.

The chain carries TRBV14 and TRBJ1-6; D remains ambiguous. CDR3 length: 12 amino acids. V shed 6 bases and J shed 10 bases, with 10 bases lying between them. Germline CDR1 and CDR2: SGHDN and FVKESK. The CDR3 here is CASSTSWSPLHF. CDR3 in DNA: TGTGCCAGCAGTACGTCCTGGTCACCCCTCCACTTT.

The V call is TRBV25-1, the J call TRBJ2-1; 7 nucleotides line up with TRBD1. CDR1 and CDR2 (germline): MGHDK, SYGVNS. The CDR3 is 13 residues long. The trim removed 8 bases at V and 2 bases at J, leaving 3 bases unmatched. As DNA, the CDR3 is TGTGCCAGCCAGGGGGAAACCTACAATGAGCAGTTCTTC. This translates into CASQGETYNEQFF. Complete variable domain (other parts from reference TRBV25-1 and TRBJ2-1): EADIYQTPRYLVIGTGKKITLECSQTMGHDKMYWYQQDPGMELHLIHYSYGVNSTEKGDLSSESTVSRIRTEHFPLTLESARPSHTSQYLCASQGETYNEQFFGPGTRLTVL.

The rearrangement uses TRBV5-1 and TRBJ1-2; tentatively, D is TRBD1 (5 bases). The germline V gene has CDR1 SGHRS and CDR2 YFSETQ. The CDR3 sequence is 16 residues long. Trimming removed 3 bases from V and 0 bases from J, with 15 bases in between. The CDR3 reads CASSSVGRGANYGYTF. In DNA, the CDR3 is TGCGCCAGCAGCTCTGTGGGCAGAGGGGCTAACTATGGCTACACCTTC.

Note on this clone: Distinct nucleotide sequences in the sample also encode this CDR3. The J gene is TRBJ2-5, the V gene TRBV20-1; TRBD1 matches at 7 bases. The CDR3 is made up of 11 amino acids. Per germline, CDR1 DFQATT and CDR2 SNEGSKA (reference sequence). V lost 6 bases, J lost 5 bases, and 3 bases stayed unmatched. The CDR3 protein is CSARGQETQYF. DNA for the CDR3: TGCAGTGCGAGGGGGCAGGAGACCCAGTACTTC.

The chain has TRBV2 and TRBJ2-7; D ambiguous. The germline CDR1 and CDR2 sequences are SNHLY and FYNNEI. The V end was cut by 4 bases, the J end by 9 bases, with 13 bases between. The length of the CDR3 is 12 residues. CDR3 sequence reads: CASSVGSSGQYF. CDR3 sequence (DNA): TGTGCCAGCAGTGTGGGATCGTCGGGGCAGTACTTC.

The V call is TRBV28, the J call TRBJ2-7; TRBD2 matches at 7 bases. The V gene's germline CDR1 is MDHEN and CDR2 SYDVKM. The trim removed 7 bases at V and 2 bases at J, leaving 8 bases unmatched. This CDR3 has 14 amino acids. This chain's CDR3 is CASTHRAGAYEQYF. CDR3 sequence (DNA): TGTGCCAGCACCCACCGGGCGGGGGCCTACGAGCAGTACTTC.

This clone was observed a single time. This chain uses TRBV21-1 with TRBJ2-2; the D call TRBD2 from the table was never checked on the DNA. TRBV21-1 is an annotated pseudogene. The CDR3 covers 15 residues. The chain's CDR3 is CASILKAGANGELFF. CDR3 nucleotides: TGTGCCAGCATTCTGAAGGCGGGGGCTAACGGGGAGCTGTTTTTT.

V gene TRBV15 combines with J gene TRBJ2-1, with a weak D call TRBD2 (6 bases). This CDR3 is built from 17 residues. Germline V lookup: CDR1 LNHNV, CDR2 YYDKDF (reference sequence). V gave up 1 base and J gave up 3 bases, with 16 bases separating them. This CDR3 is CATSRAAFEDYYNEQFF. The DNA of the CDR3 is TGTGCCACCAGCAGAGCTGCCTTTGAGGACTACTACAATGAGCAGTTCTTC.

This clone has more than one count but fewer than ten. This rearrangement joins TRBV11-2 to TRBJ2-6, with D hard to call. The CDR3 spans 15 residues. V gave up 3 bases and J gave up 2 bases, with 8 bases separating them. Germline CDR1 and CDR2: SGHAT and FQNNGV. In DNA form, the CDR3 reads TGTGCCAGCAGCTTCATGGAAACTGGGGCCAACGTCCTGACTTTC. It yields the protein CASSFMETGANVLTF.

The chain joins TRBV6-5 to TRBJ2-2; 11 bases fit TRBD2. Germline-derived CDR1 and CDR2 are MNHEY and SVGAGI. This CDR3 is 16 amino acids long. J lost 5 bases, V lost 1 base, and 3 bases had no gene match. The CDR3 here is CASSYLAGGHTGELFF. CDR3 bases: TGTGCCAGCAGTTACTTAGCGGGGGGGCATACCGGGGAGCTGTTTTTT.

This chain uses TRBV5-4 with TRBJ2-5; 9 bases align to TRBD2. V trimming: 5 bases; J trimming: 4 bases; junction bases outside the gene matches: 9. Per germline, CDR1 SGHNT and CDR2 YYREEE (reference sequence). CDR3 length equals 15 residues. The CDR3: CASSSSGGQGETQYF. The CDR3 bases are TGTGCCAGCAGTTCGAGCGGGGGGCAGGGAGAGACCCAGTACTTC.

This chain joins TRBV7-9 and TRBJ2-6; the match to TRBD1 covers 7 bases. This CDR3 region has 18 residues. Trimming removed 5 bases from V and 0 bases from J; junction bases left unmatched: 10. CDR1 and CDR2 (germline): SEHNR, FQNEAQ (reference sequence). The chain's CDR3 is CASSLPPGQPSGANVLTF. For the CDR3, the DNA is TGTGCCAGCAGCCTACCCCCGGGACAGCCCTCTGGGGCCAACGTCCTGACTTTC.

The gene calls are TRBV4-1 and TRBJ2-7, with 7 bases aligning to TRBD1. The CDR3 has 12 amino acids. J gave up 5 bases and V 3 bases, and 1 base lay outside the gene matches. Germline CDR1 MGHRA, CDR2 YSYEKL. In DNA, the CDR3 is TGCGCCAGCAGCCATACAGGGGACGAGCAGTACTTC. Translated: CASSHTGDEQYF.

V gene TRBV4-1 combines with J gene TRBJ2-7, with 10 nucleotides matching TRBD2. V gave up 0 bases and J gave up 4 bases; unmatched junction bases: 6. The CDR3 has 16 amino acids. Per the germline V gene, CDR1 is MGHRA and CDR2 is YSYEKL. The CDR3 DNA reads TGCGCCAGCAGCCAAGAATTAGCGGGGGGAAGATACGAGCAGTACTTC. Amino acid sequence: CASSQELAGGRYEQYF.